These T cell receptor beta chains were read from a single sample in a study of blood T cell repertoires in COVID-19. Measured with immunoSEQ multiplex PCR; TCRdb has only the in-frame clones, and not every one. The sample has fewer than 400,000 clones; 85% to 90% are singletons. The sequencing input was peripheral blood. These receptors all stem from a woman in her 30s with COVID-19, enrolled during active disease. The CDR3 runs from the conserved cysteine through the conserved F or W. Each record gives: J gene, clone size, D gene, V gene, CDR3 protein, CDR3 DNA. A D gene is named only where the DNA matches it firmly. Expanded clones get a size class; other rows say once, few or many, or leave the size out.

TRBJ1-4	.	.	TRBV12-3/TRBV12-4	CASARGKNEKLFF	TGTGCCAGCGCTCGAGGGAAAAATGAAAAACTGTTTTTT
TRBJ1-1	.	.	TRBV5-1	CASSLWGQNTEAFF	TGCGCCAGCAGCTTGTGGGGACAGAACACTGAAGCTTTCTTT
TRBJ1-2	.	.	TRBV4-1	CASSPSPGFNYGYTF	TGCGCCAGCAGCCCATCCCCAGGATTTAACTATGGCTACACCTTC
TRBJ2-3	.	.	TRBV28	CASSPTPGETQYF	TGTGCCAGCAGTCCCACTCCAGGTGAGACGCAGTATTTT
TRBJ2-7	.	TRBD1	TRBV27	CASGGRLGQGHEQYF	TGTGCCAGCGGGGGCCGATTGGGACAGGGCCACGAGCAGTACTTC
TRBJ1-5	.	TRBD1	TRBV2	CASRGQGVQPQHF	TGTGCCAGCAGAGGACAGGGGGTACAGCCCCAGCATTTT
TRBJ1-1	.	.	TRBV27	CASSWAGDGTEAFF	TGTGCCAGCAGTTGGGCAGGGGATGGCACTGAAGCTTTCTTT
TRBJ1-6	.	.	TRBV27	CASSLKRNSPLHF	TGTGCCAGCAGTTTAAAGAGGAATTCACCCCTCCACTTT
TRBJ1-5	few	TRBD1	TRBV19	CASSTRQGNNQPQHF	TGTGCCAGTAGTACCCGACAGGGTAACAATCAGCCCCAGCATTTT
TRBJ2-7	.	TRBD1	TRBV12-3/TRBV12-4	CASRQGGFWEQYF	TGTGCCAGCCGACAGGGGGGTTTCTGGGAGCAGTACTTC
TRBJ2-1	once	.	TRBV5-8	CASNLAGNYNEQFF	TGTGCCAGCAATCTGGCGGGGAATTACAATGAGCAGTTCTTC
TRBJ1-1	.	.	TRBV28	CASSLRGLNTEAFF	TGTGCCAGCAGTTTGAGGGGGTTGAACACTGAAGCTTTCTTT
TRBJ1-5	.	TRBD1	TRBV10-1	CASKLPHPDRPLQPQHF	TGCGCCAGCAAGTTGCCCCACCCGGACAGGCCACTTCAGCCCCAGCATTTT
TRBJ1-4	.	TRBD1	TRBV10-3	CAIRGQGVEKLFF	TGTGCCATCCGGGGACAGGGGGTTGAAAAACTGTTTTTT
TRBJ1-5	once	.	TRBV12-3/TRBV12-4	CASSFGGQPQHF	TGTGCCAGCAGTTTTGGCGGGCAGCCCCAGCATTTT
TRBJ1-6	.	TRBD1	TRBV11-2	CASSSVRQGGAHF	TGTGCCAGCAGCTCCGTTCGACAGGGAGGTGCTCACTTT
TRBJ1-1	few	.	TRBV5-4	CASSFDRNTEAFF	TGTGCCAGCAGCTTCGACAGGAACACTGAAGCTTTCTTT
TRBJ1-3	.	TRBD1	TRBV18	CASSSRPPDRGIGNTIYF	TGTGCCAGCTCATCACGCCCTCCTGACAGGGGGATAGGAAACACCATATATTTT
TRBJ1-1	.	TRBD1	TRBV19	CASSNRDRGRHTEAFF	TGTGCCAGTAGTAATCGGGACAGGGGGCGTCACACTGAAGCTTTCTTT
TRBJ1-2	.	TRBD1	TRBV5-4	CASSFRGTEYGYTF	TGTGCCAGCAGCTTCAGAGGGACAGAATATGGCTACACCTTC
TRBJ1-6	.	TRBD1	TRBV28	CASRAVQGARGISPLHF	TGTGCCAGCAGGGCCGTACAGGGGGCGCGAGGAATATCACCCCTCCACTTT
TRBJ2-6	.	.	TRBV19	CASSQISGANVLTF	TGTGCCAGTAGTCAAATCTCTGGGGCCAACGTCCTGACTTTC
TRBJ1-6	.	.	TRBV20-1	CSASDPGQPHSPLHF	TGCAGTGCTAGTGACCCGGGACAACCCCATTCACCCCTCCACTTT
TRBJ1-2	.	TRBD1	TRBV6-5	CASSYSGRQGANGYTF	TGTGCCAGCAGTTACAGTGGGAGACAGGGGGCGAATGGCTACACCTTC
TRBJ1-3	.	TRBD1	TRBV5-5	CASSLDWDRAYSGNTIYF	TGTGCCAGCAGCTTGGATTGGGACAGGGCCTACTCTGGAAACACCATATATTTT
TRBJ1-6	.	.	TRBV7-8	CASSLGGRGAYNSPLHF	TGTGCCAGCAGCTTGGGGGGAAGGGGCGCCTATAATTCACCCCTCCACTTT
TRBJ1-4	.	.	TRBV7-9	CASSPSLGQLDEKLFF	TGTGCCAGCAGCCCGTCCCTTGGACAGCTAGATGAAAAACTGTTTTTT
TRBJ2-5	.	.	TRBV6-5	CASSQAGWQETQYF	TGTGCCAGCAGCCAAGCAGGTTGGCAAGAGACCCAGTACTTC
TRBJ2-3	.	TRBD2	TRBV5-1	CANMSGGRSTDTQYF	TGCGCCAACATGAGCGGGGGTCGAAGCACAGATACGCAGTATTTT
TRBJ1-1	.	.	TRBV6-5	CASSYSLMNTEAFF	TGTGCCAGCAGTTATAGTCTCATGAACACTGAAGCTTTCTTT
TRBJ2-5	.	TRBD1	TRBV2	CATQGVGPQETQYF	TGTGCCACCCAGGGGGTCGGCCCTCAAGAGACCCAGTACTTC
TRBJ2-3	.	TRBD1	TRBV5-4	CASSPRTGVADTQYF	TGTGCCAGCAGTCCTCGGACAGGGGTTGCAGATACGCAGTATTTT
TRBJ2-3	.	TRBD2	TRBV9	CASSVVAGGPTDTQYF	TGTGCCAGCAGCGTAGTAGCGGGGGGACCCACAGATACGCAGTATTTT
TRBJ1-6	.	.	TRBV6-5	CASSKSSYNSPLHF	TGTGCCAGCAGTAAGAGCTCCTATAATTCACCCCTCCACTTT
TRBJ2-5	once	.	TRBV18	CASSPEEWETQYF	TGTGCCAGCTCACCTGAGGAGTGGGAGACCCAGTACTTC
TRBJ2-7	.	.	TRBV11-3	CASSPRTGTYEQYF	TGTGCCAGCAGCCCCAGGACGGGGACCTACGAGCAGTACTTC
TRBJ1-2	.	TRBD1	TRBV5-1	CASSSAGGQGALGYGYTF	TGCGCCAGCAGCTCGGCCGGCGGACAGGGGGCGTTAGGCTATGGCTACACCTTC
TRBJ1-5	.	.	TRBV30	CAWSVYTENQPQHF	TGTGCCTGGAGTGTCTATACTGAGAATCAGCCCCAGCATTTT
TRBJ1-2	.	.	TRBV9	CASSVEAYGYGYTF	TGTGCCAGCAGCGTAGAAGCTTACGGCTATGGCTACACCTTC
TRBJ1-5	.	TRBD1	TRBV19	CASSIKGQGYQPQHF	TGTGCCAGTAGTATTAAGGGACAGGGGTATCAGCCCCAGCATTTT
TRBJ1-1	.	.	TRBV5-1	CASSLVGGMNTEAFF	TGCGCCAGCAGCTTGGTCGGGGGAATGAACACTGAAGCTTTCTTT
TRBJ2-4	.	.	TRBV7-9	CASSDAGSPLAKNIQYF	TGTGCCAGCAGCGATGCAGGCAGCCCCCTAGCCAAAAACATTCAGTACTTC
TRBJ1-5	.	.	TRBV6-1	CASSEHWLGNQPQHF	TGTGCCAGCAGTGAACACTGGTTAGGCAATCAGCCCCAGCATTTT
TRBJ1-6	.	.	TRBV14	CASSDRHRNSPLHF	TGTGCCAGCAGCGACAGACACCGAAATTCACCCCTCCACTTT
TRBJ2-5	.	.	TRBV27	CASRSQETQYF	TGTGCCAGCAGATCTCAAGAGACCCAGTACTTC
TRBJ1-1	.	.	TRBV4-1	CASSQGQFVTEAFF	TGCGCCAGCAGCCAAGGACAGTTTGTCACTGAAGCTTTCTTT
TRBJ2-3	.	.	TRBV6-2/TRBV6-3	CASSYGGTSTDTQYF	TGTGCCAGCAGTTACGGGGGGACTAGCACAGATACGCAGTATTTT
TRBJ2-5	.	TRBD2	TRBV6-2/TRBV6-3	CASSYHAGGQQETQYF	TGTGCCAGCAGTTATCATGCGGGGGGCCAGCAAGAGACCCAGTACTTC
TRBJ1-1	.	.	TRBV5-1	CASSLGAGVITEAFF	TGCGCCAGCAGCTTGGGTGCGGGCGTGATCACTGAAGCTTTCTTT
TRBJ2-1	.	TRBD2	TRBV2	CASNKRGSSYNEQFF	TGTGCCAGCAATAAGCGGGGGAGCTCCTACAATGAGCAGTTCTTC
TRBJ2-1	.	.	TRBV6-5	CASSYSTGNEQFF	TGTGCCAGCAGTTACTCGACTGGGAATGAGCAGTTCTTC
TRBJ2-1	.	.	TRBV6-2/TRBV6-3	CASSFPGSPVSYNEQFF	TGTGCCAGCAGTTTTCCGGGGAGCCCTGTCTCCTACAATGAGCAGTTCTTC
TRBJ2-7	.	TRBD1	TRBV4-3	CASSPLSGTATLFYEQYF	TGCGCCAGCAGCCCCCTAAGTGGGACAGCCACCCTGTTCTACGAGCAGTACTTC
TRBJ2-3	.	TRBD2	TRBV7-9	CASPNRGGESTDTQYF	TGTGCCAGCCCAAATCGGGGGGGCGAGAGCACAGATACGCAGTATTTT
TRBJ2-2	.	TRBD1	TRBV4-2	CASSQAAGQGNTGELFF	TGTGCCAGCAGCCAGGCGGCGGGACAGGGGAACACCGGGGAGCTGTTTTTT